This T cell receptor (beta chain) was profiled in a study of blood T cell repertoires in COVID-19. This clone has only one observation. The CDR3 has 14 residues. V lost 0 bases, J lost 10 bases, and 6 bases stayed unmatched. CDR1 and CDR2 from the germline V gene are LNHDA and SQIVND (reference sequence). Assay: immunoSEQ multiplex PCR; the TCRdb copy retains only in-frame clones and omits some. The sample has some 700,000 clones, more than 80% seen once. This TCR came from a woman younger than 30 with acute or convalescent COVID-19. This chain links TRBV19 with TRBJ2-3, with 8 positions matching TRBD2. Sequencing was performed on peripheral blood. The CDR3 DNA is TGTGCCAGTAGTATAGATCATGAGGGACTAGCGCAGTATTTT. Amino acids: CASSIDHEGLAQYF.